Sequencing of this T cell receptor beta chain was carried out in a study of shared clonotypes between healthy human individuals. Study overall: Per donor, CD8 memory used one plate, CD8 naive used two, CD4 memory used three and CD4 naive used three.

CD8 cells regarded as naive lacked CD45RO, were positively chosen for CCR7, and omitted terminally differentiated effector memory CD45RA+ cells. Study results and caveats: Shared clonotypes across all four donors exceeded non-shared ones in generation probability.

V shed 4 bases and J shed 1 base, with 10 bases lying between them. From germline, CDR1 is GTSNPN and CDR2 SVGIG (reference sequence). The CDR3 loop spans 14 amino acids. On this clone itself: Its antigen is unknown.

The protocol was immunoSEQ multiplex PCR, while the TCRdb copy is restricted to in-frame clones and leaves out a portion. The sample yields about 2.1 million clones, around 93% seen once. Sequencing used naive CD8+ T cells from PBMCs. This TCR derives from a man younger than 35 in good health. Some clones in this sample may be carry-over from other donors' samples. The rearrangement uses TRBV30 and TRBJ2-2; unclear D gene. The CDR3 reads CAWMADLNTGELFF. The CDR3 region has the DNA TGTGCCTGGATGGCGGACCTGAACACCGGGGAGCTGTTTTTT.